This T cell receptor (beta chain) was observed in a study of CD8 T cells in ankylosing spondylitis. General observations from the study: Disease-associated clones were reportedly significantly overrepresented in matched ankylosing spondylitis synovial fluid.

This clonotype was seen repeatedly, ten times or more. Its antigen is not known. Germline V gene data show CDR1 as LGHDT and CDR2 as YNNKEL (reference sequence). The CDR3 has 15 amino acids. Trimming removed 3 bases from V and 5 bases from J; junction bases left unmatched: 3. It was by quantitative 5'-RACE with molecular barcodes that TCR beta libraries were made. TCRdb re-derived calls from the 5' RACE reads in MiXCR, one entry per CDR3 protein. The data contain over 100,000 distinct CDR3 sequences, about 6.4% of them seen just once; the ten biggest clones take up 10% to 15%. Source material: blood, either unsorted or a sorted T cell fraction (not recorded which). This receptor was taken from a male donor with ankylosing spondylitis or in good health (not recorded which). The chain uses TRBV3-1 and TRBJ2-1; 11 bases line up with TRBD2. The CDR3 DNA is TGTGCCAGCAGCCACGGACTAGCGGGTGACAATGAGCAGTTCTTC. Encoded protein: CASSHGLAGDNEQFF.